These 5 T cell receptor beta chains came from one sample sequenced in a study of Ad26.COV2.S vaccination and SARS-CoV-2 variants (dated by TCRdb to about 2021). The sample's time point label, decoded: individuals recovered from natural SARS-CoV-2 infection. The library was generated by the immunoSEQ multiplex PCR assay. The immuneACCESS repertoire file appears here via TCRdb, limited to in-frame rearrangements. These files lack a portion of the clones; in checked studies, under half of the deficit traces to unresolved V genes, and the cause of the others is not known. This sample gives 300,000 to 450,000 clones in total; around 90% of them show up just once. 3% to 5% of the sample belongs to the ten largest clones. The material was peripheral blood, obtained after recovery from COVID-19. These TCRs come from a human donor who had recovered from COVID-19.

The CDR3 sequence is CASSVGVEGYYGYTF. The CDR3 DNA reads TGTGCCAGCAGCGTAGGGGTGGAGGGTTACTATGGCTACACCTTC. The rearrangement links TRBV9 to TRBJ1-2, with D unclear. Trimming cost V 0 bases and J 3 bases, with 12 bases left between them. Germline CDR1 and CDR2: SGDLS and YYNGEE. This CDR3 is 15 amino acids long.

This chain joins TRBV4-1 and TRBJ1-2; D not resolved. The CDR3 runs 15 residues. Deletions cut 0 bases from V and 0 bases from J, with 8 bases between. Per the germline V gene, CDR1 is MGHRA and CDR2 is YSYEKL. The DNA of the CDR3 is TGCGCCAGCAGCCAAGAAAGAGGAGCTAACTATGGCTACACCTTC. It codes for CASSQERGANYGYTF.

This clone was recorded only once. The rearrangement links TRBV4-1 to TRBJ2-5; the match to TRBD1 covers 7 bases. Per the germline V gene, CDR1 is MGHRA and CDR2 is YSYEKL. The CDR3 length is 14 residues. V lost 6 bases and J lost 1; bases outside the gene matches: 5. The CDR3, as DNA: TGCGCCAGCAGTCGACAGGGCCCCCAAGAGACCCAGTACTTC. It codes for CASSRQGPQETQYF.

Notes on this clone: Other DNA sequences in this specimen translate into the identical CDR3. The gene calls are TRBV7-3 and TRBJ2-2; 10 nucleotides agree with TRBD2. Germline CDR1 SGHTA, CDR2 FQGTGA. The CDR3 extends over 16 amino acids. V was pared by 5 bases and J by 5 bases, with 8 bases of the junction left unmatched. CDR3 region: CASSKAGGRGTGELFF. The CDR3 DNA reads TGTGCCAGCAGCAAAGCGGGGGGGCGTGGGACCGGGGAGCTGTTTTTT.

The chain uses TRBV16 and TRBJ1-1; perhaps TRBD1 as D (5 bases). The CDR3 is 15 amino acids. CDR1 and CDR2 from the germline V gene are KGHSY and FQNENV. V lost 2 bases to trimming and J lost 3 bases, with 13 bases between them. The CDR3 bases are TGTGCCAGCAGCCAAAGGGACCCGGCGGACACTGAAGCTTTCTTT. This sequence encodes CASSQRDPADTEAFF.